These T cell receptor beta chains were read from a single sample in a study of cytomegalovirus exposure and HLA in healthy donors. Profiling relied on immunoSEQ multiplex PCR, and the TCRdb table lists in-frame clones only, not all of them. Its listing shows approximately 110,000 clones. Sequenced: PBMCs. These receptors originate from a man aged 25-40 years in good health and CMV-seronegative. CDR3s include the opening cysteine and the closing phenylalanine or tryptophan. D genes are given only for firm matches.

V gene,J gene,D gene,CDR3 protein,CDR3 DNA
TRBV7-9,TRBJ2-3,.,CASTSRVEATDTQYF,TGTGCCAGCACCTCGCGGGTCGAAGCCACAGATACGCAGTATTTT
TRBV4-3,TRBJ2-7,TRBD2,CASSQDSGLAAYEQYF,TGCGCCAGCAGCCAAGATTCGGGACTAGCCGCCTACGAGCAGTACTTC
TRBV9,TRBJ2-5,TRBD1,CASSVGQVSETQYF,TGTGCCAGCAGCGTGGGACAGGTTTCAGAGACCCAGTACTTC
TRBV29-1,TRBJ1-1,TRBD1,CSVARDRAGTEAFF,TGCAGCGTTGCTCGGGACAGGGCAGGCACTGAAGCTTTCTTT
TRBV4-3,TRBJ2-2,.,CASSQVSGNTGELFF,TGCGCCAGCAGCCAAGTATCCGGGAACACCGGGGAGCTGTTTTTT
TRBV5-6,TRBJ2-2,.,CASSLVWQAMNTGELFF,TGTGCCAGCAGCTTGGTTTGGCAGGCGATGAACACCGGGGAGCTGTTTTTT
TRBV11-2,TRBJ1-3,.,CASSLDVAGGPSGNTIYF,TGTGCCAGCAGCTTAGATGTAGCCGGTGGCCCCTCTGGAAACACCATATATTTT
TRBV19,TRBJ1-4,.,CASSSRVTNEKLFF,TGTGCCAGTAGTTCCAGGGTAACTAATGAAAAACTGTTTTTT
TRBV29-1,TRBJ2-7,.,CSVIRDRAYEQYF,TGCAGCGTTATCCGTGACAGAGCCTACGAGCAGTACTTC
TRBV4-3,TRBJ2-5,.,CASSQVFSQETQYF,TGCGCCAGCAGCCAAGTCTTCAGCCAAGAGACCCAGTACTTC
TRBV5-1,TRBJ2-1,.,CASSIRASSYNEQFF,TGCGCCAGCAGCATCAGGGCGAGCTCCTACAATGAGCAGTTCTTC
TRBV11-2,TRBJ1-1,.,CASSPTGLLDNAVSKAFF,TGTGCCAGCAGTCCCACTGGGCTTTTGGACAACGCAGTCTCCAAAGCTTTCTTT
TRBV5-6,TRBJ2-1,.,CASSSRLIRYNEQFF,TGTGCCAGCAGCTCCCGACTAATCCGATACAATGAGCAGTTCTTC
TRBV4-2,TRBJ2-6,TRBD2,CASSPGTSGDSGANVLTF,TGTGCCAGCAGCCCCGGGACTAGCGGGGACTCTGGGGCCAACGTCCTGACTTTC
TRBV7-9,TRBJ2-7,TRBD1,CASSLQGAATSTYEQYF,TGTGCCAGCAGCTTACAGGGGGCGGCCACCAGCACCTACGAGCAGTACTTC
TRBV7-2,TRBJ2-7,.,CASSSDSNSYEQYF,TGTGCCAGCAGCTCCGACAGCAACTCCTACGAGCAGTACTTC
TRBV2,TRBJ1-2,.,CASLVERGNTGYTF,TGTGCCAGCCTAGTGGAGAGAGGGAATACGGGCTACACCTTC
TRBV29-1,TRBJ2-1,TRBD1,CSVGFVEGQGEGWGFF,TGCAGCGTTGGATTTGTGGAGGGACAGGGGGAAGGATGGGGGTTCTTC
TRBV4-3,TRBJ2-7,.,CASSQDRESSYEQYF,TGCGCCAGCAGCCAAGATAGGGAGAGCTCCTACGAGCAGTACTTC
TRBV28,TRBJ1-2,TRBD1,CASRRNRQGTYGYTF,TGTGCCAGCAGGCGTAATCGACAGGGAACCTATGGCTACACCTTC
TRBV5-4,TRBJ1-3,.,CASSLEGEPSGNTIYF,TGTGCCAGCAGCTTGGAAGGGGAACCCTCTGGAAACACCATATATTTT
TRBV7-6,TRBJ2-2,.,CASRLAPNTGELFF,TGTGCCAGCAGGCTAGCACCGAACACCGGGGAGCTGTTTTTT
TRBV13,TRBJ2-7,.,CASSILEANEQYF,TGTGCCAGCAGCATCCTAGAAGCCAACGAGCAGTACTTC
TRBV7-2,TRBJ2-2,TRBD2,CASSRLAGNTGELFF,TGTGCCAGCAGCCGACTAGCGGGGAACACCGGGGAGCTGTTTTTT
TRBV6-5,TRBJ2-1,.,CASSYSTGLRNEQFF,TGTGCCAGCAGTTACTCGACAGGTTTGAGGAATGAGCAGTTCTTC
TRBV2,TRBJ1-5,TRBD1,CASSPGGGVQPQHF,TGTGCCAGCAGCCCGGGAGGGGGCGTCCAGCCCCAGCATTTT
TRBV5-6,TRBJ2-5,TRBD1,CASSLGLTGVQETQYF,TGTGCCAGCAGCTTGGGTTTGACAGGGGTGCAAGAGACCCAGTACTTC
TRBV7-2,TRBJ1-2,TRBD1,CASSPGGTGSNYGYTF,TGTGCCAGCAGCCCCGGCGGGACAGGAAGTAACTATGGCTACACCTTC
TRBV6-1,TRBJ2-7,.,CASSEVRGSEQYF,TGTGCCAGCAGTGAAGTTCGGGGTAGCGAGCAGTACTTC
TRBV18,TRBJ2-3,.,CASSPEAGYTDTQYF,TGTGCCAGCTCACCAGAGGCAGGGTACACAGATACGCAGTATTTT
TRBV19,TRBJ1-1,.,CASRPAQMNTEAFF,TGTGCCAGTCGACCAGCACAGATGAACACTGAAGCTTTCTTT
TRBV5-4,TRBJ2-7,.,CASSLSRGSYEQYF,TGTGCCAGCAGCTTATCGCGAGGGAGCTACGAGCAGTACTTC
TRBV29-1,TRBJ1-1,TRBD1,CSCDRGSEAFF,TGCAGTTGCGACAGGGGCTCTGAAGCTTTCTTT
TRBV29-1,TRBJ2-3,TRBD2,CSVEGGLAGATDTQYF,TGCAGCGTTGAGGGGGGACTAGCGGGAGCAACAGATACGCAGTATTTT
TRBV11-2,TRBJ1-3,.,CASSWGWGGRGNTIYF,TGTGCCAGCAGCTGGGGATGGGGGGGCCGAGGAAACACCATATATTTT